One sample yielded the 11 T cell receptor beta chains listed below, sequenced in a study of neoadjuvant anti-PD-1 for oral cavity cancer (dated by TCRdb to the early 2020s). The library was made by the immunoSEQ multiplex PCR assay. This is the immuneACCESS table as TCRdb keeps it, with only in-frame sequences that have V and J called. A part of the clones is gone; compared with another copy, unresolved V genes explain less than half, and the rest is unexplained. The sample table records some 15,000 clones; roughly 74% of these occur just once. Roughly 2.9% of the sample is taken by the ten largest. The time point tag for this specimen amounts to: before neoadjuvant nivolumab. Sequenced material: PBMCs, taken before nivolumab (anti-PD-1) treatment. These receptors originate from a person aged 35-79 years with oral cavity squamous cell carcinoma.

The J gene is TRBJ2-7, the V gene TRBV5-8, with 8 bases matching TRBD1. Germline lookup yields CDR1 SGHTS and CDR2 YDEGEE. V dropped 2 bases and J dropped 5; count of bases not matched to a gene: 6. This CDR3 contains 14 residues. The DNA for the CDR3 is TGTGCCAGCAGCTTTAGACAGGGGTCCGACGAGCAGTACTTC. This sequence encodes CASSFRQGSDEQYF.

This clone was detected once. CDR3 residues: CASSQGPLRGVDEQFF. The CDR3, as DNA: TGCGCCAGCAGCCAAGGCCCCCTTCGGGGCGTGGATGAGCAGTTCTTC. J is TRBJ2-1 and V is TRBV4-1; possibly TRBD1 or TRBD2 for D (5 bases each). The V end was cut by 1 base, the J end by 8 bases, with 18 bases between. Germline V lookup: CDR1 MGHRA, CDR2 YSYEKL. The CDR3 is made up of 16 amino acids.

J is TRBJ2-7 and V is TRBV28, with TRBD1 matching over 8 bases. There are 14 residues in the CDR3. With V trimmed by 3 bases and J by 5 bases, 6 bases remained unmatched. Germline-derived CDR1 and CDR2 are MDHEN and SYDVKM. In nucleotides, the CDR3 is TGTGCCAGCAGTTTCGAACAGGGGGTCAACGAGCAGTACTTC. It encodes CASSFEQGVNEQYF.

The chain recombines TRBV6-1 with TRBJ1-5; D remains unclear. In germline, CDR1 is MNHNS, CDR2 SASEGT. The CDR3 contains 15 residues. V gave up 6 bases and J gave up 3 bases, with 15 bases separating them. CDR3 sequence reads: CASSLERGTNQPQHF. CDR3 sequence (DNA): TGTGCCAGCAGCCTCGAACGGGGTACCAATCAGCCCCAGCATTTT.

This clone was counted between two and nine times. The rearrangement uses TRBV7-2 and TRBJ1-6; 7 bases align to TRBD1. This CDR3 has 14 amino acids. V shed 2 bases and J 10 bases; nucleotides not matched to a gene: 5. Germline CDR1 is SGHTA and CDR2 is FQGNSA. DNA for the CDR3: TGTGCCAGCAGCTTAAGACAGGGCAACTCACCCCTCCACTTT. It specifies CASSLRQGNSPLHF.

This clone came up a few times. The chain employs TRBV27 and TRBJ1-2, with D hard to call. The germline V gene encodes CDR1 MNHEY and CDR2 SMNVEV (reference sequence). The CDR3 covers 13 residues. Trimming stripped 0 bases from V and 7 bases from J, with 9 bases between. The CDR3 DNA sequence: TGTGCCAGCAGTTTATCCGCTGCAGGTGGCTACACCTTC. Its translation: CASSLSAAGGYTF.

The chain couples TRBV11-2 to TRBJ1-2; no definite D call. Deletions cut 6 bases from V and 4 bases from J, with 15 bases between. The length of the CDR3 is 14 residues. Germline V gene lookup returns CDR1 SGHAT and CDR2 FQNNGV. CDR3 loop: CASRLWTAPYGYTF. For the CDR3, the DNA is TGTGCCAGCAGACTATGGACGGCCCCCTATGGCTACACCTTC. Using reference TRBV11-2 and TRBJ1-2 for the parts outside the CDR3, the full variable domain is EAGVAQSPRYKIIEKRQSVAFWCNPISGHATLYWYQQILGQGPKLLIQFQNNGVVDDSQLPKDRFSAERLKGVDSTLKIQPAKLEDSAVYLCASRLWTAPYGYTFGSGTRLTVV.

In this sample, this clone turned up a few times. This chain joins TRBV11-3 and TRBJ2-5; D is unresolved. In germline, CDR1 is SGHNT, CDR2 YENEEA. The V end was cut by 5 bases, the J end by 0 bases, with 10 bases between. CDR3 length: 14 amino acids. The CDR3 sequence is CASSPREYQETQYF. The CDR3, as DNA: TGTGCCAGCAGCCCCCGTGAGTACCAAGAGACCCAGTACTTC. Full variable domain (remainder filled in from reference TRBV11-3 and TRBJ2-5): EAGVVQSPRYKIIEKKQPVAFWCNPISGHNTLYWYLQNLGQGPELLIRYENEEAVDDSQLPKDRFSAERLKGVDSTLKIQPAELGDSAVYLCASSPREYQETQYFGPGTRLLVL.

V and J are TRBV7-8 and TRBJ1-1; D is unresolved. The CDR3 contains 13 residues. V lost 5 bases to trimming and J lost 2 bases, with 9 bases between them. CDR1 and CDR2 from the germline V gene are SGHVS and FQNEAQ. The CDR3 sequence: CASSPRFNTEAFF. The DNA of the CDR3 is TGTGCCAGCAGCCCACGCTTTAACACTGAAGCTTTCTTT.

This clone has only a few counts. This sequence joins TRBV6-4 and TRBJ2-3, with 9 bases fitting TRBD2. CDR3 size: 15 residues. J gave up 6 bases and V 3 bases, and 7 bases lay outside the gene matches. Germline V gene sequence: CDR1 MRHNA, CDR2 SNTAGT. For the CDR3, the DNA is TGTGCCAGCAGTGAAGGCGGGGGGGAAGCGGATACGCAGTATTTT. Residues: CASSEGGGEADTQYF.

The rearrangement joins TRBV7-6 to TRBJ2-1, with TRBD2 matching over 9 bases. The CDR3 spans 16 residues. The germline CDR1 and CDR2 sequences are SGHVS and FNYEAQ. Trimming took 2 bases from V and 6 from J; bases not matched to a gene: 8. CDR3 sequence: CASSLRREGVGNEQFF. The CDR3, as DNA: TGTGCCAGCAGCTTAAGGCGGGAGGGGGTCGGCAATGAGCAGTTCTTC.